The source of this TCR beta chain is a study of blood T cell repertoires in COVID-19. Study background: Some COVID-19 samples were acute and others convalescent; all came from the United States, Italy and Spain.

The junction had 4 bases not matched to a gene; V was cut back by 3 bases and J by 3 bases. Germline V gene sequence: CDR1 MNHEY, CDR2 SMNVEV (reference sequence). The CDR3 loop spans 14 amino acids. Recruitment covered about 26 US areas and drew participants whose ages spanned roughly 18 to 100 years. Researchers sorted participants into cohorts using their self-reported clinical history. In the source study's methods: Cell counts per sample came from amplifying reference gene primers. The table came from immunoSEQ multiplex PCR; TCRdb's copy has only in-frame clones and leaves some out. Clone size and the V and J calls come from that table; the DNA yielded D and trimming. Of roughly 400,000 clones detected, over 75% appear once; the ten largest clones hold over 2%.

The V call is TRBV27, the J call TRBJ1-2, with 7 bases that match TRBD1. This clonotype was sampled from a woman aged 40 to 55 with acute COVID-19. What was sequenced was PBMCs or T cells enriched from blood (not recorded which). The CDR3 protein is CASSFKTGHYGYTF. CDR3 nucleotides: TGTGCCAGCAGTTTTAAGACAGGGCACTATGGCTACACCTTC.